Reported below is one T cell receptor (beta chain). The antigen remains unidentified. Germline V lookup: CDR1 SGHRS, CDR2 YFSETQ. This CDR3 region has 15 residues. Trimming stripped 1 base from V and 0 bases from J, with 10 bases between. This record belongs to a study of cytomegalovirus exposure and HLA in healthy donors. Whole-study findings and limits: Most of the TCR beta V segments (in an earlier analysis) were productive either about 90% or about 30% of the time. Cytomegalovirus status was reportedly diagnosed by the classifier with high specificity and sensitivity. Fewer N-insertions than the 666-donor mean were reportedly shown by an Asian-associated ancestry cluster in a later analysis.

PCR employed 60 Vbeta and 13 Jbeta primers. Using immunoSEQ multiplex PCR, the repertoire was profiled, and TCRdb retains in-frame clones only, with some absent. The sample has under 130,000 clones. Source material: PBMCs. The chain is built from TRBV5-1 and TRBJ1-2; D is unresolved. The TCR sequence derives from a man aged 35 to 55 in good health and CMV-seronegative. The CDR3 DNA follows: TGCGCCAGCAGCTTGACCGGAGCTCCTAACTATGGCTACACCTTC. Translated, it gives CASSLTGAPNYGYTF.